This TCR beta chain stems from a study of shared clonotypes between healthy human individuals (TCRdb year 2020). Regarding the study in general: The cohort included a few men and a couple of women between 18 and 49 years of age. Per donor, leukapheresis produced somewhere between about 0.9 and 10 billion PBMCs. For each donor, CD4 naive and CD4 memory were each given three plates, CD8 naive was given two plates, and CD8 memory was given one plate. To estimate repertoire size and how much clonotype sharing occurs between individuals, the study deeply sequenced the blood TCR repertoires of several healthy adults. To increase sequencing depth and limit assay-specific biases, TCR repertoire library preparation and sequencing were carried out by different laboratories using diverse techniques. General conclusions and limits of the study: Across four donors, approximately 4.9% of naive CD4, roughly 3.5% of naive CD8, 2.3% of memory CD4, and approximately 0.4% of memory CD8 clonotypes were shared. Estimated clonotype richness was generally larger for naive than for memory subsets. Because the study included only a small number of donors, the genetic and exposure-history diversity represented was limited. Pairwise subsampling led to the expectation that sequencing depth would affect the degree of clonotype sharing among donors. Sampling was restricted to blood, and TCR repertoires in tissues likely differ from the TCR repertoires found in blood. Higher generation probabilities were observed for clonotypes shared by all four sorted-subset donors than for non-shared clonotypes. Incomplete sequencing was indicated by rarefaction of sorted-subset datasets, despite the large sequencing depth.

The donors were healthy, HIV-negative adults with no recently reported acute infections or vaccinations. Every donor was a Caucasian adult living in Nashville, Tennessee, USA. CD4+ T cells were enriched by magnetic negative selection; naive cells were then positively selected on CD45RA, and the negative fraction formed the memory subset. Blood was obtained by leukapheresis, after which PBMCs were separated by Ficoll-Histopaque density gradient centrifugation and cryopreserved in liquid nitrogen vapor phase. Analytical flow cytometry was used to check the purity and quantity of every magnetically sorted T cell population. Each sorted fraction had its genomic DNA isolated and then quantified by UV absorbance on a Nanodrop 2000c. With regard to this clone: Its antigen is currently not known. No quality values exist for individual bases; no much larger clone is one base distant. In the same sample, other DNA sequences code for this CDR3.

TCR CDR3 regions were amplified from genomic DNA by multiplex PCR using the deep immunoSEQ assay. For each cell subset, the extracted genomic DNA was distributed evenly across all wells of several immunoSEQ 96-well plates, and each plate served as one replicate. For sorted subsets, approximately 210 ng genomic DNA, equal to some 28,000 T cell genomes, was loaded into each replicate PCR. The purified libraries were quantified using a Qubit 3.0 fluorometer, sized with a Bioanalyzer 2100, and then quantified again using the KAPA Library Quantification kit. Every immunoSEQ 96-well plate was sequenced on a separate single-read 150-cycle Illumina NextSeq 550 flow cell. The authors' analysis ran thus. The immunoSEQ output contained only junctional sequences without quality scores, so filtering could not match that applied to full-length reads. To assign V/J genes and CDR3, sequences were annotated using PyIR, a Python wrapper for IgBLAST v1.9, with IMGT germline references. Reads were filtered out if the reads had weak V/J assignments (E-value above 1e-6), no CDR3, stop codons, out-of-frame junctions, or ambiguous translated residues. V3J clonotypes were defined by identical inferred V gene, J gene, and CDR3 amino acid sequence. The percentage overlap between two repertoires was calculated by dividing the number of shared unique clonotypes by the size of the smaller repertoire. Repertoire richness was assessed with RTK rarefaction, the Chao1 estimator, and Recon v2.1 estimates of unobserved clonotypes. OLGA was used to compute generation probabilities for all TCRbeta clonotypes that the gDNA method yielded from a handful of donors. This is the immuneACCESS table as TCRdb keeps it, with only in-frame sequences that have V and J called. A part of the clones is gone; compared with another copy, unresolved V genes explain less than half, and the rest is unexplained. V and J calls plus clone size are reproduced from that table; the DNA served to infer D and trimming. Present in this sample are fewer than 1.6 million clones, approximately 98.5% of which were seen just once. Jointly, the top ten make up about 0.4% of the sample.

There are 13 amino acids in the CDR3, from cysteine to phenylalanine inclusive. Kept here is only the CDR3 DNA, which spans 39 bases and is read in frame from base 1. Per the germline V gene, SGHTA is the CDR1 and FQGNSA is the CDR2. V and J lose 1 base and 2 bases, and a span of 6 bases separates them. Source material: naive CD4+ T cells sorted from blood. The cell subset or site label for this specimen denotes: CD45RA+ positively selected. The chain joins TRBV7-2 to TRBJ2-7; the D segment could be TRBD1, given 5 matching bases. The receptor was isolated from a young man in good health. The nucleotides are TGTGCCAGCAGCTTAGGACAGCCCTACGAGCAGTACTTC. It encodes CASSLGQPYEQYF.